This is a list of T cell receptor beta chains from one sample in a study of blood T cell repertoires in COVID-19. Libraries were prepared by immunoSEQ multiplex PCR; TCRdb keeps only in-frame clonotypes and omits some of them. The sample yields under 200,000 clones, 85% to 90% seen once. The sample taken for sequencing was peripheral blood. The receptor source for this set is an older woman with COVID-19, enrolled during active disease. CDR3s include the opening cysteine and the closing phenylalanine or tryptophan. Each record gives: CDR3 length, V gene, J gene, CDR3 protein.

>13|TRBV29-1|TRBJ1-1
CSGHRGSITEAFF
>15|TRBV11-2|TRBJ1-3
CASSRQGARGNTIYF
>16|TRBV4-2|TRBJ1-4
CASSQEMGGVNEKLFF
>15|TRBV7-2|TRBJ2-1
CASSFSTGDYNEQFF
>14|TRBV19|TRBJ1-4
CASSLHRGLEKLFF
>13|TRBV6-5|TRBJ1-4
CASSYRGPEKLFF
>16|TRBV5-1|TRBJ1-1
CASSPGDRGLFTEAFF
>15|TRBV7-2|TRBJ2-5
CASSLEGEYQETQYF
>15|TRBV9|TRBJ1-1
CASSVGAGPNTEAFF
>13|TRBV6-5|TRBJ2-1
CASSTTRGTGGLF
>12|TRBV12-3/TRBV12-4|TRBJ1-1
CASSHGTGTSFF
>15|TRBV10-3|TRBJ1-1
CAISEGGRGFTEAFF
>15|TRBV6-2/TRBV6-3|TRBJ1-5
CASSYSVGAHQPQHF
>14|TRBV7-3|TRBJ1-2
CASSTLDRRGGYTF
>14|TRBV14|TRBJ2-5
CASSLGQGLETQYF